This TCR beta chain was sequenced for a study of blood T cells in healthy people across ages. Study-level background: Template switching caught about one barcoded beta molecule for each two T cells.

Primers used in a second PCR of about 6 to 12 cycles were a sample-barcoded 5' primer and a J-beta primer mix. Using its own MiXCR run on the 5' RACE reads, TCRdb lists one record per CDR3 protein. The sample contains hundreds of thousands of distinct CDR3 sequences, about 47% of which appear only once. CDR3 length equals 16 residues. Between the trimmed V and J ends, which lost 4 bases and 2 bases, there was a span of 19 bases. Germline lookup yields CDR1 SGHRS and CDR2 YFSETQ. The study drew donors from healthy Caucasian individuals in Russia aged roughly 6 to 95. Only a few counts were recorded for this clonotype.

Sequenced material: blood. V usage is TRBV5-1 and J usage is TRBJ2-7; either TRBD1 or TRBD2 may supply D (6 bases each). The source is an elderly man in good health. CDR3 loop: CASSPEGGSGTYEQYF. CDR3 DNA sequence: TGCGCCAGCAGCCCCGAGGGGGGAAGTGGGACCTACGAGCAGTACTTC. The entire variable domain, with the rest obtained from reference TRBV5-1 and TRBJ2-7, is as follows: KAGVTQTPRYLIKTRGQQVTLSCSPISGHRSVSWYQQTPGQGLQFLFEYFSETQRNKGNFPGRFSGRQFSNSRSEMNVSTLELGDSALYLCASSPEGGSGTYEQYFGPGTRLTVT.